A selection of T cell receptor beta chains follows, all from one sample in a study. TCRdb used MiXCR to reprocess the 5' RACE reads, holding one entry per CDR3 protein. The table shows 25,000 to 35,000 distinct CDR3 sequences, with around 22% occurring only once. The sample comprised memory CD4+ T cells sorted from blood. These receptors were collected from a female donor with breast cancer. The CDR3 runs from the conserved cysteine through the conserved F or W. Fields, in order: J gene, V gene, clone size, D gene, CDR3 protein, CDR3 DNA. D genes are given only for firm matches. Some rows mark clone size as missing; the rest say once, few, many or name a class of expanded clone.

TRBJ2-4	TRBV29-1	many	-	CSVGPGLAKNIQYF	TGCAGCGTTGGCCCGGGGTTAGCCAAAAACATTCAGTACTTC
TRBJ2-1	TRBV7-2	-	-	CASSPPTGYYNEQFF	TGTGCCAGCAGCCCGCCGACAGGATACTACAATGAGCAGTTCTTC
TRBJ1-1	TRBV6-5	-	-	CASSSSLLSTEAFF	TGTGCCAGCAGTTCCTCCCTTCTTAGTACTGAAGCTTTCTTT
TRBJ1-1	TRBV20-1	many	-	CSWGGPGVTEAFF	TGCAGTTGGGGAGGGCCGGGGGTAACTGAAGCTTTCTTT
TRBJ2-3	TRBV9	-	TRBD2	CASSVDGGADTQYF	TGTGCCAGCAGCGTAGACGGGGGGGCAGATACGCAGTATTTT
TRBJ2-7	TRBV27	few	TRBD1	CASSSGDSRYEQYF	TGTGCCAGCAGCTCTGGGGACAGTAGATACGAGCAGTACTTC
TRBJ2-7	TRBV4-3	-	-	CASSQNIGRYEQYF	TGCGCCAGCAGCCAAAATATAGGCCGATACGAGCAGTACTTC
TRBJ2-7	TRBV7-8	-	TRBD2	CASSFGTSGIHEQYF	TGTGCCAGCAGCTTCGGGACTAGCGGGATTCACGAGCAGTACTTC
TRBJ1-5	TRBV4-1	few	-	CASSQFISSNQPQHF	TGCGCCAGCAGCCAATTCATCAGTAGCAATCAGCCCCAGCATTTT
TRBJ2-2	TRBV27	-	-	CASSLFSGELFF	TGTGCCAGCAGTTTATTTTCCGGGGAGCTGTTTTTT
TRBJ1-5	TRBV5-5	-	TRBD1	CASSLVGQGVNQPQHF	TGTGCCAGCAGCTTGGTTGGGCAGGGGGTCAATCAGCCCCAGCATTTT
TRBJ1-4	TRBV27	medium-sized	-	CASRPTAQGRGEKLFF	TGTGCCAGCAGACCTACCGCCCAAGGTCGGGGTGAAAAACTGTTTTTT
TRBJ2-1	TRBV6-1	-	-	CASSEAHLSLNEQFF	TGTGCCAGCAGTGAAGCGCACCTTTCACTTAATGAGCAGTTCTTC
TRBJ1-5	TRBV7-6	many	-	CASSLARGMSQPQHF	TGTGCCAGCAGCTTAGCGCGGGGTATGAGTCAGCCCCAGCATTTT
TRBJ2-5	TRBV27	-	TRBD2	CASPYRGGQETQYF	TGTGCCAGCCCCTACCGGGGGGGCCAAGAGACCCAGTACTTC
TRBJ2-2	TRBV20-1	few	-	CSARTGLNTGELFF	TGCAGTGCACGGACGGGATTGAACACCGGGGAGCTGTTTTTT
TRBJ2-2	TRBV27	-	TRBD2	CASSPRRGLSTGELFF	TGTGCCAGCAGTCCCAGGCGGGGGTTAAGCACCGGGGAGCTGTTTTTT
TRBJ2-2	TRBV3-1	few	-	CASSQAGGTGELFF	TGTGCCAGCAGCCAAGCTGGCGGCACCGGGGAGCTGTTTTTT
TRBJ2-4	TRBV13	-	-	CASSLGSVAKNIQYF	TGTGCCAGCAGCTTGGGTAGCGTAGCCAAAAACATTCAGTACTTC
TRBJ2-5	TRBV6-5	many	-	CASSYFGRGSPKETQYF	TGTGCCAGCAGTTACTTTGGTCGGGGGAGTCCGAAAGAGACCCAGTACTTC
TRBJ2-3	TRBV6-2/TRBV6-3	few	-	CASETGPTDTQYF	TGTGCCAGCGAAACAGGCCCTACAGATACGCAGTATTTT
TRBJ1-3	TRBV27	many	-	CASRGLTGFENTIYF	TGTGCCAGCAGGGGACTGACGGGATTCGAAAACACCATATATTTT
TRBJ2-3	TRBV5-6	-	-	CASSYGTFTDTQYF	TGTGCCAGCAGCTACGGGACTTTCACAGATACGCAGTATTTT
TRBJ2-7	TRBV13	few	TRBD1	CASSPGTASYEQYF	TGTGCCAGCAGCCCCGGGACAGCATCCTACGAGCAGTACTTC
TRBJ1-2	TRBV27	few	-	CASSPDRWGYTF	TGTGCCAGCAGCCCCGACAGGTGGGGTTACACCTTC
TRBJ2-7	TRBV7-2	many	TRBD1	CASSLGGTGGYEQYF	TGTGCCAGCAGCTTAGGCGGGACAGGGGGCTACGAGCAGTACTTC
TRBJ1-1	TRBV6-1	few	-	CASIGPLNTEAFF	TGTGCCAGCATAGGGCCGTTGAACACTGAAGCTTTCTTT
TRBJ2-2	TRBV21-1	-	-	CASSKVRLGVSGELFF	TGTGCCAGCAGCAAAGTTCGACTAGGGGTCTCCGGGGAGCTGTTTTTT
TRBJ1-4	TRBV28	few	-	CASSLPRVNEKLFF	TGTGCCAGCAGTTTACCCAGGGTTAATGAAAAACTGTTTTTT
TRBJ2-4	TRBV21-1	-	-	CAGLGVAKNIQYF	TGTGCCGGGCTCGGGGTAGCCAAAAACATTCAGTACTTC
TRBJ1-5	TRBV27	few	-	CASSPLGQPQHF	TGTGCCAGCAGTCCCCTGGGGCAGCCCCAGCATTTT
TRBJ2-3	TRBV27	many	-	CASSLSAEGNHYF	TGTGCCAGCAGTTTATCGGCGGAGGGTAATCACTATTTT
TRBJ1-4	TRBV12-3/TRBV12-4	few	-	CASSEGGEKLFF	TGTGCCAGCAGCGAAGGTGGGGAAAAACTGTTTTTT
TRBJ2-3	TRBV5-1	-	TRBD2	CASTRFGGIEYTDTQYF	TGCGCCAGCACCCGGTTCGGGGGGATCGAATACACAGATACGCAGTATTTT
TRBJ2-1	TRBV4-2	many	-	CASSQKGRGEQFF	TGTGCCAGCAGCCAAAAGGGACGGGGTGAGCAGTTCTTC
TRBJ2-3	TRBV3-1	-	-	CASSQAPLDTQYF	TGTGCCAGCAGCCAAGCCCCGTTAGATACGCAGTATTTT
TRBJ2-1	TRBV13	-	TRBD2	CASSLWTSGGAVYNEQFF	TGTGCCAGCAGCCTTTGGACTAGCGGGGGGGCGGTCTACAATGAGCAGTTTTTC
TRBJ2-5	TRBV20-1	-	TRBD2	CSARPRLAARPETQYF	TGCAGTGCTAGACCCAGACTAGCGGCCCGCCCGGAGACCCAGTACTTC
TRBJ2-7	TRBV9	-	-	CASSVEGDSSTEQYF	TGTGCCAGCAGCGTAGAAGGGGACTCCTCTACGGAGCAGTACTTC
TRBJ2-3	TRBV6-5	many	-	CASSYGGNSDTQYF	TGTGCCAGCAGTTACGGCGGAAATTCAGATACGCAGTATTTT
TRBJ2-7	TRBV28	-	-	CASSLNTGHPSYEQYF	TGTGCCAGCAGTTTAAATACAGGGCACCCCTCCTACGAGCAGTACTTC
TRBJ1-3	TRBV6-1	-	-	CASSGISADNSGNTIYF	TGTGCCAGCAGTGGCATAAGCGCCGATAACTCTGGAAACACCATATATTTT
TRBJ1-1	TRBV9	-	-	CASSVVNSMNTEAFF	TGTGCCAGCAGCGTAGTTAACAGCATGAACACTGAAGCTTTCTTT
TRBJ1-6	TRBV7-8	-	TRBD1	CAIQGAQSSPLHF	TGTGCCATCCAGGGGGCGCAGAGTTCACCCCTCCACTTT
TRBJ1-1	TRBV7-9	few	-	CASSPRQVGVNTEAFF	TGTGCCAGCAGCCCCCGACAGGTTGGGGTGAACACTGAAGCTTTCTTT
TRBJ2-1	TRBV28	many	TRBD2	CASRPRRLRFLAGETEQFF	TGTGCCAGCAGGCCGCGTAGGCTTCGCTTTCTAGCGGGGGAGACGGAGCAGTTCTTC
TRBJ2-2	TRBV4-1	many	TRBD1	CASSQIGTGNTGELFF	TGCGCCAGCAGCCAGATCGGGACAGGGAACACCGGGGAGCTGTTTTTT
TRBJ2-3	TRBV12-3/TRBV12-4	many	TRBD1	CASSGDREADTQYF	TGTGCCAGCAGCGGGGACAGGGAGGCAGATACGCAGTATTTT
TRBJ2-7	TRBV6-5	medium-sized	TRBD1	CASSPGTDIYEQYF	TGTGCCAGCAGTCCCGGGACAGACATCTACGAGCAGTACTTC
TRBJ2-7	TRBV20-1	few	-	CSAPHGTRKNYEQYF	TGCAGTGCTCCGCACGGGACACGGAAGAACTACGAGCAGTACTTC
TRBJ2-5	TRBV9	many	TRBD2	CASSAGTSGQETQYF	TGTGCCAGCAGCGCAGGGACTAGCGGACAAGAGACCCAGTACTTC